The 3 T cell receptor beta chains given below trace back to one sample, sequenced in a study of blood T cell repertoires in COVID-19. Sequencing used immunoSEQ multiplex PCR; TCRdb keeps in-frame clones, though not all of them. Of a few hundred thousand clones listed, 80% to 90% are singletons. The sequenced sample consisted of PBMCs or T cells enriched from blood (not recorded which). The receptors derive from a woman in her thirties or forties with acute COVID-19.

V usage is TRBV7-9 and J usage is TRBJ2-3; perhaps TRBD2 as D (6 bases). V gave up 1 base and J gave up 4 bases, with 12 bases separating them. The CDR3 sequence is 15 residues long. Germline CDR1 reads SEHNR; CDR2 reads FQNEAQ (reference sequence). This chain's CDR3 is CASSLVRELSDTQYF. CDR3 sequence (DNA): TGTGCCAGCAGCTTAGTCCGGGAGTTGTCAGATACGCAGTATTTT.

The genes are TRBV6-5 and TRBJ2-4, with a possible D match to TRBD1 (5 bases). With 4 bases removed from V and 2 bases from J, the gap between germline ends came to 12 bases. Germline V gene lookup returns CDR1 MNHEY and CDR2 SVGAGI. CDR3 size: 15 residues. DNA for the CDR3: TGTGCCAGCAGTTCCTGGGGCGTCACCAAAAACATTCAGTACTTC. Translated: CASSSWGVTKNIQYF.

The chain is built from TRBV28 and TRBJ2-3; D is perhaps TRBD1 (6 bases). Between the trimmed V and J ends, which lost 0 bases and 6 bases, there was a span of 13 bases. Looked up from germline, CDR1 is MDHEN and CDR2 is SYDVKM. The CDR3 contains 15 residues. The CDR3 here is CASSLWGRGPDTQYF. The DNA of the CDR3 is TGTGCCAGCAGTTTATGGGGCAGGGGCCCTGATACGCAGTATTTT.